Here is one T cell receptor beta chain with its context. These data belong to a study of blood T cell repertoires in COVID-19. Looking at the study overall: The United States, Italy and Spain supplied acute and convalescent COVID-19 samples. Sources were T cells, B-cell-depleted T cells, or PBMCs; the material itself was cDNA or gDNA.

Measured with immunoSEQ multiplex PCR; TCRdb has only the in-frame clones, and not every one. Of around 260,000 clones detected, 65% to 90% appear once; the ten largest clones hold roughly 13%. CDR3 length equals 14 residues. From germline, CDR1 is ENHRY and CDR2 SYGVKD. The V and J ends lost 6 bases and 6 bases, in that order; junction bases with no gene match: 7. Sequenced input: peripheral blood. V is TRBV10-3 and J is TRBJ2-3, with 9 bases identical to TRBD2. The sequence was obtained from a human donor in a cohort sampled during active COVID-19. CDR3 sequence (DNA): TGTGCCATCAGGACTAGCGGAGACATGGATACGCAGTATTTT. Its protein product is CAIRTSGDMDTQYF.